This T cell receptor (beta chain) was retrieved from a study of T-cell memory formation after mild COVID-19. TCRdb independently ran MiXCR on the 5' RACE reads; one entry per CDR3 protein. Among a few hundred thousand distinct CDR3 sequences listed, about a sixth were seen once. This clonotype was obtained from a man aged 18 to 30 who had mild COVID-19 (a few samples of this study predate the infection). Cell type and time point are not known. Sequences were obtained from PBMCs or a T cell subset sorted from them (not recorded which).

This chain's CDR3 is CASGRGGQTEQYF. The CDR3 DNA reads as TGCGCCAGCGGGCGGGGGGGGCAAACCGAGCAGTACTTC. The V gene is TRBV10-2, the J gene TRBJ2-7, with TRBD2 matching 9 bases. The CDR3 has 13 amino acids. Germline-derived CDR1 and CDR2 are WSHSY and SAAADI. V trimming: 8 bases; J trimming: 6 bases; junction bases outside the gene matches: 8.